This note documents a single T cell receptor (beta chain) sequence. The germline gives CDR1 KGHSH, CDR2 LQKENI. This CDR3 is 16 amino acids long. V lost 2 bases and J lost 0, with 14 bases in between. Clones were sequenced by immunoSEQ multiplex PCR, and TCRdb holds only the in-frame ones, with some missing. The data hold some 2 million clones, with approximately 95% observed a single time. This sample is part of a study of shared clonotypes between healthy human individuals. The sequenced material came from naive CD4+ T cells sorted from blood. This sample's subset: CD45RA+ positively selected. V and J are TRBV18 and TRBJ2-7, with D tentatively TRBD1 (6 bases). This sequence originates from a man younger than 35 in good health. The CDR3 coding sequence is TGTGCCAGCTCACCAGGGGTTCAGGGGCCCTCCTACGAGCAGTACTTC. Its protein is CASSPGVQGPSYEQYF.